This TCR beta chain was sequenced during a study of blood T cell repertoires in COVID-19. The repertoire was sequenced with immunoSEQ multiplex PCR; TCRdb's copy has only in-frame clones and lacks some. The sample holds 100,000 or so clones; about 86% are singletons and the top ten take around 5%. This CDR3 contains 14 residues. Germline V gives CDR1 LNHDA, CDR2 SQIVND (reference sequence). Trimming removed 11 bases at V and 4 bases at J, with 17 bases between. Only one count was recorded for this clone. Sequencing was performed on peripheral blood. This TCR was recovered from a human donor in a cohort sampled during active COVID-19. This chain uses TRBV19 with TRBJ2-2; the D is unclear. The CDR3 DNA reads as TGTGCCTCCAAATCGGTTCGAAGCACCGGGGAGCTGTTTTTT. It yields the protein CASKSVRSTGELFF.